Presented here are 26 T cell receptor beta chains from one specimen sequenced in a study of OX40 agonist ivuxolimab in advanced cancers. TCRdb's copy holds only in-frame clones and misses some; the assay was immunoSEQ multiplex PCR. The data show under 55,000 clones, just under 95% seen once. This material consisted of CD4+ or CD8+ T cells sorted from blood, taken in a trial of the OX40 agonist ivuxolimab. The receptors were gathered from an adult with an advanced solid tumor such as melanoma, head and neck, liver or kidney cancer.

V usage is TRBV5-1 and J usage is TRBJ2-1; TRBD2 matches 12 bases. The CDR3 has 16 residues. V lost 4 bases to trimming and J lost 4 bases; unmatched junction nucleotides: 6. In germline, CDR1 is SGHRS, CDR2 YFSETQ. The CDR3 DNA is TGCGCCAGCAGCAACGCCGGGACTAGCGGGTACAATGAGCAGTTCTTC. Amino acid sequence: CASSNAGTSGYNEQFF.

CDR3 DNA sequence: TGTGCCAGCGGCTATTCTGTGGGGCAGGACGGGGAGCTGTTTTTT. Its translation: CASGYSVGQDGELFF. The rearrangement uses TRBV7-9 and TRBJ2-2, with a tentative D call TRBD1 (5 bases). The CDR3 loop spans 15 amino acids. V lost 8 bases, J lost 7 bases, and 20 bases lay in between. Germline V gene lookup returns CDR1 SEHNR and CDR2 FQNEAQ (reference sequence).

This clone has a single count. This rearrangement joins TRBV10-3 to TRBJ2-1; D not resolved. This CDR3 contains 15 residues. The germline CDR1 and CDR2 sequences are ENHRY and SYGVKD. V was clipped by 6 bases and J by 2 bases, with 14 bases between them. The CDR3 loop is CAIRELETAYNEQFF. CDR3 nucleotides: TGTGCCATCAGGGAGCTGGAGACCGCCTACAATGAGCAGTTCTTC.

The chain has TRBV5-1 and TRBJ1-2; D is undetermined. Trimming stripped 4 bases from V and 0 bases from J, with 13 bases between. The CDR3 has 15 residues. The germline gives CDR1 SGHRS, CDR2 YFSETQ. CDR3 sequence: CASSLVTSANYGYTF. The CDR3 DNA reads TGCGCCAGCAGCCTAGTTACCAGTGCTAACTATGGCTACACCTTC.

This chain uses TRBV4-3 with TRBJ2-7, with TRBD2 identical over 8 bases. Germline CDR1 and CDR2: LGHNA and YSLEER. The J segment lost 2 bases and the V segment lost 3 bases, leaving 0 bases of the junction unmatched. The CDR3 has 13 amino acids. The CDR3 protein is CASSQGLAYEQYF. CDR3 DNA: TGCGCCAGCAGCCAGGGACTAGCCTACGAGCAGTACTTC.

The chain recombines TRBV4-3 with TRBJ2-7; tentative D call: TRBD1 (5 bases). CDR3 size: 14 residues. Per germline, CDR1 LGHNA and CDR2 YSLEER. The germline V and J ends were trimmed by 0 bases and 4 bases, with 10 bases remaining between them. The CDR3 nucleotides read TGCGCCAGCAGCCAAGATAAGGGGCAGTACGAGCAGTACTTC. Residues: CASSQDKGQYEQYF.

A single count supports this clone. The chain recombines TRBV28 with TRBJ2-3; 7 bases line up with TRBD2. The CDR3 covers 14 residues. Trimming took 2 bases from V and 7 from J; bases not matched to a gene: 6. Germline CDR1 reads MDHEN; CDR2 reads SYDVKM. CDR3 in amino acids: CASSLVGGPNTQYF. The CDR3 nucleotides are TGTGCCAGCAGTTTAGTGGGAGGGCCGAATACGCAGTATTTT.

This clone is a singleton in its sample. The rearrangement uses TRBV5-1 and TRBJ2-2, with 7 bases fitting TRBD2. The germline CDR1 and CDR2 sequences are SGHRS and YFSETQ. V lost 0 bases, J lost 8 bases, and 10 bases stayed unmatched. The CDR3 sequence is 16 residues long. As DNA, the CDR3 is TGCGCCAGCAGCTTGGTAGGCGGGAGAAACAAAGGGGAGCTGTTTTTT. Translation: CASSLVGGRNKGELFF.

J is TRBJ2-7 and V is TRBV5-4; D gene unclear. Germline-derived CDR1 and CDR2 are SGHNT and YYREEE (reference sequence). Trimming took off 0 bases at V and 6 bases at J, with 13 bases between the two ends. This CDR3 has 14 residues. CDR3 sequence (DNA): TGTGCCAGCAGCTTGGGTTACGAAAGTAGCGAGCAGTACTTC. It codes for CASSLGYESSEQYF.

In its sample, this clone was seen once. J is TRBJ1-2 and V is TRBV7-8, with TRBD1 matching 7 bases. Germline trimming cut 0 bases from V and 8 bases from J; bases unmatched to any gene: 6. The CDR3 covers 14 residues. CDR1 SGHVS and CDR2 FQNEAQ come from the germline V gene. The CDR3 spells CASSLAGGSEGYTF. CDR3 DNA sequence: TGTGCCAGCAGCTTAGCAGGGGGCTCAGAGGGCTACACCTTC.

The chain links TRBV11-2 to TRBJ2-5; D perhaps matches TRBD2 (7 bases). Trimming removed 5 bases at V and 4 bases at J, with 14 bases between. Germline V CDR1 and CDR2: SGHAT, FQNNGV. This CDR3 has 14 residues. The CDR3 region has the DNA TGTGCCAGCAGCAGTTGGGAGGGGGTAGAGACCCAGTACTTC. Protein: CASSSWEGVETQYF.

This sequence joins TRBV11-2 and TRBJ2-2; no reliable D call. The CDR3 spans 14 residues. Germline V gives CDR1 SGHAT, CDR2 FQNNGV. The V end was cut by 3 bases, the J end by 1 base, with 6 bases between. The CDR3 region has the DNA TGTGCCAGCAGCTTGGGGTGGAACACCGGGGAGCTGTTTTTT. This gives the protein CASSLGWNTGELFF.

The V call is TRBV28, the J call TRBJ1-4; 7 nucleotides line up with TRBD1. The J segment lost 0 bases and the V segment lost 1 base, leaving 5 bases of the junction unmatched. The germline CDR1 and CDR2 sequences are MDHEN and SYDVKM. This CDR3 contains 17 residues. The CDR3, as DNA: TGTGCCAGCAGTTTATCGGGGACAGATGCAACTAATGAAAAACTGTTTTTT. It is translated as CASSLSGTDATNEKLFF.

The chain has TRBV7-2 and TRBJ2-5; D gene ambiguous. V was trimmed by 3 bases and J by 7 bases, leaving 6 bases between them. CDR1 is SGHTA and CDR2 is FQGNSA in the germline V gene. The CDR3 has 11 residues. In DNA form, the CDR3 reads TGTGCCAGCAGCTTGGGTGGGACCCAGTACTTC. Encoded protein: CASSLGGTQYF.

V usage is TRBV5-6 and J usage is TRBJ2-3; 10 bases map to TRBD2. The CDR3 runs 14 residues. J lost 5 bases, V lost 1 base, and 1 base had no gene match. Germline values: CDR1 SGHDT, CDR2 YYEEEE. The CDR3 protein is CASSLLAGGDTQYF. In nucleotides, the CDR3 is TGTGCCAGCAGCTTGTTAGCGGGAGGAGATACGCAGTATTTT.

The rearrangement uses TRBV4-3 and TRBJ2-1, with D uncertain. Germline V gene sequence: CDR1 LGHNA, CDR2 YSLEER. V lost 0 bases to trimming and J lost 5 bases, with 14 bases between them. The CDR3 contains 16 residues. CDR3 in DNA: TGCGCCAGCAGCCAAGATTGGTCGTCCGGGCACAATGAGCAGTTCTTC. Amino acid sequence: CASSQDWSSGHNEQFF.

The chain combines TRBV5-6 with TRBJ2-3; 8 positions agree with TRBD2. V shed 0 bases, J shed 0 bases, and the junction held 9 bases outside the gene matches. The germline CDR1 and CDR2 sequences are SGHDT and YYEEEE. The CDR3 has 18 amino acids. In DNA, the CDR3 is TGTGCCAGCAGCTTGGTTGCTAGCGGGTGGTCTAGCACAGATACGCAGTATTTT. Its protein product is CASSLVASGWSSTDTQYF.

CDR3 coding DNA: TGTGCCAGCAGTAGCGCCGGGACTAAGAGCTCTGGGGCCAACGTCCTGACTTTC. This encodes CASSSAGTKSSGANVLTF. The gene calls are TRBV25-1 and TRBJ2-6; TRBD2 aligns across 7 bases. The CDR3 has 18 amino acids. The V gene's germline CDR1 is MGHDK and CDR2 SYGVNS. J lost 0 bases, V lost 5 bases, and 10 bases had no gene match.

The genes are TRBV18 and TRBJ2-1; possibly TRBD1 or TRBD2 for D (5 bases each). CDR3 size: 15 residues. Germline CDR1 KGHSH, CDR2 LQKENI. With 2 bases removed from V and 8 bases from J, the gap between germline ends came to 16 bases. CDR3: CASSPGYQGRDEQFF. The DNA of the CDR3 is TGTGCCAGCTCACCAGGTTATCAGGGACGGGATGAGCAGTTCTTC.

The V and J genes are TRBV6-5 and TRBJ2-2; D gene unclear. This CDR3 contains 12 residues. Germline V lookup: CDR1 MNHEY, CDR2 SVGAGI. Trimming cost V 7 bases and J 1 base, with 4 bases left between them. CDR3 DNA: TGTGCCAGCACCGGGAACACCGGGGAGCTGTTTTTT. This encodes CASTGNTGELFF.

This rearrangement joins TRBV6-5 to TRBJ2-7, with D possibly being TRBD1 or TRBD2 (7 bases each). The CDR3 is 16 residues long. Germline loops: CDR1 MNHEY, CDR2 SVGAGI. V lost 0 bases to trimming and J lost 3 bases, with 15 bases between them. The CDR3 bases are TGTGCCAGCAGTTACTCGGTCAGGGGGGGGTTCTACGAGCAGTACTTC. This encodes CASSYSVRGGFYEQYF.

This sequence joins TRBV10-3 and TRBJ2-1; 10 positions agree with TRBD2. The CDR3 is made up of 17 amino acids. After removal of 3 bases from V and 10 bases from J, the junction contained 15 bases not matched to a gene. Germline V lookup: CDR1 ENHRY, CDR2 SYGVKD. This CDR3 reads CAISDPGLLAGKGEQFF. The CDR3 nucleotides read TGTGCCATCAGTGACCCTGGACTACTAGCGGGAAAGGGAGAGCAGTTCTTC.

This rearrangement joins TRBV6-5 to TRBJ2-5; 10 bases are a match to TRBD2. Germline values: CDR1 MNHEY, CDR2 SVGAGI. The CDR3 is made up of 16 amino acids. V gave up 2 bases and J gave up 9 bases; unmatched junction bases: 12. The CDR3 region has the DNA TGTGCCAGCAGTTACGGCTTAGCGGGAGGACCCCGGGCCCAGTACTTC. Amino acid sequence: CASSYGLAGGPRAQYF.

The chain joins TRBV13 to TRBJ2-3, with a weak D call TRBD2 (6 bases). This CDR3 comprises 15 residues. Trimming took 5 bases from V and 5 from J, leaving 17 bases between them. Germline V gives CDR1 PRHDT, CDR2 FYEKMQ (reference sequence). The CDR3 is CASSPGDLGLDTQYF. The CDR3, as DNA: TGTGCCAGCAGCCCGGGGGACTTGGGTCTAGATACGCAGTATTTT.

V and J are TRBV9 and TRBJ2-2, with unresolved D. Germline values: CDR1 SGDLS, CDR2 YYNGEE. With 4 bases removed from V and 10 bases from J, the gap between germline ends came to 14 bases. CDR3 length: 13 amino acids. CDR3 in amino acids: CASSLTESEELFF. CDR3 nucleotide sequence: TGTGCCAGCAGCCTCACAGAGAGCGAGGAGCTGTTTTTT.

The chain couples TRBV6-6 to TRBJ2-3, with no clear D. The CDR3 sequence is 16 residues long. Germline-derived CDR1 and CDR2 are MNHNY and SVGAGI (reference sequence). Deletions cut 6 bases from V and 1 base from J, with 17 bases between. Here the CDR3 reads CASSLIAPQGTDTQYF. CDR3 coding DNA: TGTGCCAGCAGCCTTATAGCCCCCCAAGGCACAGATACGCAGTATTTT.